This is a list of T cell receptor beta chains from one sample in a study of T cell responses to AZD1222 COVID-19 vaccine. Sequenced by immunoSEQ multiplex PCR; TCRdb stores in-frame clones only, minus some. The repertoire has 110,000 to 150,000 clones, more than 75% of them found once; the top ten carry just under 2%. The sample consisted of peripheral blood, taken 28 days after the second AZD1222 dose. Every receptor here comes from an adult who received the AZD1222 COVID-19 vaccine. Both conserved end residues are part of each CDR3. A D gene is named only where the DNA matches it firmly. Expanded clones get a size class; other rows say once, few or many, or leave the size out.

D: TRBD1
V: TRBV5-4
size: few
J: TRBJ1-4
CDR3: CASSLAGQEKLFF
DNA: TGTGCCAGCAGCTTGGCGGGACAGGAAAAACTGTTTTTT

D: NA
V: TRBV2
size: once
J: TRBJ1-1
CDR3: CASSSGSTEAFF
DNA: TGTGCCAGCAGTTCGGGGAGCACTGAAGCTTTCTTT

D: NA
V: TRBV6-1
size: NA
J: TRBJ1-4
CDR3: CASSEGLAPNEKLFF
DNA: TGTGCCAGCAGTGAAGGGCTAGCACCTAATGAAAAACTGTTTTTT

D: TRBD1
V: TRBV19
size: NA
J: TRBJ2-2
CDR3: CASSRFRDRANGELFF
DNA: TGTGCCAGTAGTCGGTTCCGGGACAGGGCAAACGGGGAGCTGTTTTTT

D: NA
V: TRBV24-1
size: NA
J: TRBJ2-1
CDR3: CATSDQRNEQFF
DNA: TGTGCCACCAGTGATCAGAGGAATGAGCAGTTCTTC

D: TRBD1
V: TRBV7-6
size: NA
J: TRBJ1-2
CDR3: CASSLGPGQGDGYTF
DNA: TGTGCCAGCAGCTTAGGGCCGGGACAGGGAGATGGCTACACCTTC

D: NA
V: TRBV7-9
size: NA
J: TRBJ1-2
CDR3: CASSLGGYYGYTF
DNA: TGTGCCAGCAGCTTAGGAGGGTACTATGGCTACACCTTC

D: NA
V: TRBV18
size: NA
J: TRBJ1-2
CDR3: CASSPEGQGYGYTF
DNA: TGTGCCAGCTCACCAGAGGGGCAGGGCTATGGCTACACCTTC

D: NA
V: TRBV6-5
size: NA
J: TRBJ1-1
CDR3: CASSGGPGGNTEAFF
DNA: TGTGCCAGCAGCGGGGGACCGGGGGGCAACACTGAAGCTTTCTTT

D: NA
V: TRBV7-8
size: NA
J: TRBJ2-7
CDR3: CASSLGQGWDEQYF
DNA: TGTGCCAGCAGCTTAGGCCAGGGTTGGGACGAGCAGTACTTC

D: TRBD2
V: TRBV4-2
size: NA
J: TRBJ2-2
CDR3: CASSQRPKEREGGELFF
DNA: TGTGCCAGCAGCCAACGCCCTAAGGAGCGGGAGGGCGGGGAGCTGTTTTTT

D: TRBD1
V: TRBV19
size: NA
J: TRBJ1-2
CDR3: CASSTGQGGGYTF
DNA: TGTGCCAGTAGTACCGGACAGGGAGGAGGCTACACCTTC

D: NA
V: TRBV19
size: few
J: TRBJ1-3
CDR3: CASRLSGQSSGNTIYF
DNA: TGTGCCAGTAGGCTCTCTGGACAGAGCTCTGGAAACACCATATATTTT

D: TRBD1
V: TRBV14
size: few
J: TRBJ2-3
CDR3: CASSLSTGSFLGDTQYF
DNA: TGTGCCAGCAGTCTATCGACAGGGTCCTTTTTGGGAGATACGCAGTATTTT

D: NA
V: TRBV25-1
size: NA
J: TRBJ2-1
CDR3: CASSEGPSPRGRVNEQFF
DNA: TGTGCCAGCAGTGAAGGCCCCTCCCCTAGGGGGAGGGTCAATGAGCAGTTCTTC

D: NA
V: TRBV21-1
size: once
J: TRBJ2-7
CDR3: CASSASLTGPPYEQYF
DNA: TGTGCCAGCAGCGCATCTCTAACAGGGCCCCCCTACGAGCAGTACTTC

D: NA
V: TRBV10-3
size: NA
J: TRBJ2-7
CDR3: CAISESKLWEQYF
DNA: TGTGCCATCAGTGAGTCGAAACTGTGGGAGCAGTACTTC

D: NA
V: TRBV5-6
size: once
J: TRBJ1-2
CDR3: CASTKGVNYGYTF
DNA: TGTGCCAGCACCAAAGGTGTGAACTATGGCTACACCTTC

D: NA
V: TRBV4-1
size: NA
J: TRBJ1-5
CDR3: CASSHGRVSDQPQHF
DNA: TGCGCCAGCAGCCACGGGAGAGTTAGTGATCAGCCCCAGCATTTT

D: TRBD1
V: TRBV6-6
size: NA
J: TRBJ2-7
CDR3: CASNPGQGYTSYEQYF
DNA: TGTGCCAGCAACCCGGGACAGGGTTATACTTCCTACGAGCAGTACTTC

D: NA
V: TRBV20-1
size: NA
J: TRBJ2-5
CDR3: CSVQGGETQYF
DNA: TGCAGTGTTCAGGGGGGGGAGACCCAGTACTTC

D: TRBD2
V: TRBV11-3
size: once
J: TRBJ2-2
CDR3: CASSFGGRRSGELFF
DNA: TGTGCCAGCAGCTTCGGCGGGAGAAGGTCCGGGGAGCTGTTTTTT

D: NA
V: TRBV27
size: NA
J: TRBJ1-1
CDR3: CASTAAGGEVNTEAFF
DNA: TGTGCCAGCACCGCGGCGGGGGGCGAGGTGAACACTGAAGCTTTCTTT

D: TRBD2
V: TRBV11-2
size: NA
J: TRBJ2-5
CDR3: CASSTGTTSSGSEGETQYF
DNA: TGTGCCAGCAGCACGGGTACAACCTCTAGCGGGAGTGAGGGAGAGACCCAGTACTTC

D: NA
V: TRBV27
size: few
J: TRBJ2-7
CDR3: CASSPSGVYEQYF
DNA: TGTGCCAGCAGTCCATCGGGGGTCTACGAGCAGTACTTC

D: NA
V: TRBV9
size: few
J: TRBJ2-1
CDR3: CASSKGGYNEQFF
DNA: TGTGCCAGCAGCAAAGGGGGTTACAATGAGCAGTTCTTC

D: NA
V: TRBV7-2
size: NA
J: TRBJ1-4
CDR3: CASSLSSTNEKLFF
DNA: TGTGCCAGCAGCTTAAGTTCAACTAATGAAAAACTGTTTTTT

D: NA
V: TRBV6-5
size: NA
J: TRBJ1-2
CDR3: CASSYSKPYGYTF
DNA: TGTGCCAGCAGTTACTCGAAACCCTATGGCTACACCTTC

D: NA
V: TRBV12-2
size: NA
J: TRBJ2-3
CDR3: CASRPRQDQKTTDTQYF
DNA: TGTGCAAGTCGTCCGCGACAGGACCAAAAAACCACAGATACGCAGTATTTT

D: NA
V: TRBV7-6
size: NA
J: TRBJ1-2
CDR3: CASRPNSGTGYGYTF
DNA: TGTGCCAGCAGACCAAACTCCGGGACCGGCTATGGCTACACCTTC

D: NA
V: TRBV5-5
size: NA
J: TRBJ1-3
CDR3: CASSSDGRSGNTIYF
DNA: TGTGCCAGCAGCTCGGATGGTCGGTCTGGAAACACCATATATTTT

D: NA
V: TRBV19
size: NA
J: TRBJ1-1
CDR3: CASSIQAAGATEAFF
DNA: TGTGCCAGTAGTATACAGGCGGCAGGGGCCACTGAAGCTTTCTTT

D: NA
V: TRBV5-1
size: once
J: TRBJ1-1
CDR3: CASSLAGYEAFF
DNA: TGCGCCAGCAGCTTGGCCGGGTATGAAGCTTTCTTT

D: TRBD2
V: TRBV9
size: NA
J: TRBJ2-3
CDR3: CASSATGTSGGFTDTQYF
DNA: TGTGCCAGCAGCGCGACCGGGACTAGCGGGGGATTCACAGATACGCAGTATTTT

D: NA
V: TRBV3-1/TRBV3-2
size: NA
J: TRBJ1-1
CDR3: CASSHVRGSRDEAFF
DNA: TGTGCCAGCAGCCATGTTCGGGGATCGAGGGATGAAGCTTTCTTT

D: TRBD1
V: TRBV19
size: NA
J: TRBJ2-7
CDR3: CASRGTGSSYEQYF
DNA: TGTGCCAGTAGGGGGACAGGGAGCTCCTACGAGCAGTACTTC

D: NA
V: TRBV3-1/TRBV3-2
size: NA
J: TRBJ1-2
CDR3: CASRRVGSEGYTF
DNA: TGTGCCAGCAGAAGAGTGGGGTCTGAGGGCTACACCTTC

D: TRBD1
V: TRBV4-1
size: few
J: TRBJ1-6
CDR3: CASSRDRVGSPLHF
DNA: TGCGCCAGCAGTCGGGACAGGGTGGGATCACCCCTCCACTTT

D: TRBD1
V: TRBV7-9
size: NA
J: TRBJ2-6
CDR3: CASRYLTGGARGANVLTF
DNA: TGTGCCAGCAGGTACCTAACAGGGGGCGCTCGAGGGGCCAACGTCCTGACTTTC

D: TRBD1
V: TRBV18
size: NA
J: TRBJ1-2
CDR3: CASSPETGSGYTF
DNA: TGTGCCAGCTCACCAGAGACAGGGAGCGGCTACACCTTC

D: TRBD2
V: TRBV19
size: NA
J: TRBJ2-7
CDR3: CASRAASGSYEQYF
DNA: TGTGCTTCCAGGGCGGCTAGCGGGAGTTACGAGCAGTACTTC

D: TRBD2
V: TRBV11-2
size: NA
J: TRBJ2-3
CDR3: CASRLPPGLAGDTQYF
DNA: TGTGCCAGCAGATTACCCCCGGGACTAGCGGGGGATACGCAGTATTTT